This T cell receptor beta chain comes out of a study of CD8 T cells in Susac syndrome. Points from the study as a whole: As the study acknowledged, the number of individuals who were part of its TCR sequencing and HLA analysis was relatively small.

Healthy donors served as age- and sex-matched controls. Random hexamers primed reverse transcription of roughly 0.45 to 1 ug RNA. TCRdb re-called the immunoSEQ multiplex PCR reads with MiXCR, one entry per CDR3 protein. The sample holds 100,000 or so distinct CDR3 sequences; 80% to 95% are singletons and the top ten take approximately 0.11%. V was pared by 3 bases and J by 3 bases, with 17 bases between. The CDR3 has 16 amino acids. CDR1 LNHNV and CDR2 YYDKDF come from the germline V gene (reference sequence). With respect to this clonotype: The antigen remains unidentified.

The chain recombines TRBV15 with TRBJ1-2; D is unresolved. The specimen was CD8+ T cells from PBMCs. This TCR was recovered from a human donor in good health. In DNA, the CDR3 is TGTGCCACCAGCAGCGGTCTTACCTCGAGCTACTATGGCTACACCTTC. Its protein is CATSSGLTSSYYGYTF.